This TCR beta chain derives from a study of shared clonotypes between healthy human individuals. Sequenced by immunoSEQ multiplex PCR; TCRdb stores in-frame clones only, minus some. The profile shows approximately 2.3 million clones, 85% to 95% of them singletons. The ends lost 6 bases at V and 0 bases at J; junction bases unmatched: 9. The CDR3 has 16 residues. Germline V gene lookup returns CDR1 LGHNT and CDR2 FRNRAP. J is TRBJ2-3 and V is TRBV12-5; 7 bases match TRBD1. The source material was naive CD4+ T cells from PBMCs. The subset: CD45RA+ positively selected. This TCR was sampled from a young man in good health. Some clones in this sample may be carry-over from other donors' samples. CDR3 protein: CASGPPRGSSTDTQYF. The DNA of the CDR3 is TGTGCTAGTGGCCCCCCCAGGGGGAGTAGCACAGATACGCAGTATTTT.